These 20 T cell receptor beta chains were all obtained from the same sample, sequenced in a study of beta chain features in type 1 diabetes. These receptors have no identified antigens. Points from the study as a whole: Moderately but significantly shorter TCRB CDR3s were found in Type 1 diabetes patients in all four CD4+ subsets.

Reverse transcribing all isolated RNA meant expressed TCRB transcripts were sequenced. TCRdb's table, derived via immunoSEQ multiplex PCR, lists solely in-frame clones and lacks some. The sample shows 160,000 or so clones, approximately 8.7% of them seen only once. The sequencing input was central memory CD4+ T cells from blood. All receptors derive from a woman aged 25 to 39 with type 1 diabetes.

The chain carries TRBV7-2 and TRBJ2-3; TRBD1 might be the D (6 bases). This CDR3 contains 12 residues. Trimming took 5 bases from V and 6 from J, leaving 9 bases between them. Germline V lookup: CDR1 SGHTA, CDR2 FQGNSA. The CDR3 DNA is TGTGCCAGCAGCAGGGGGTCCGATACGCAGTATTTT. It specifies CASSRGSDTQYF.

This sequence joins TRBV6-5 and TRBJ2-7; 8 bases map to TRBD1. CDR3 size: 13 residues. Germline V gene sequence: CDR1 MNHEY, CDR2 SVGAGI. V lost 6 bases and J lost 2; bases outside the gene matches: 3. CDR3 region: CASRRTGTYEQYF. CDR3 DNA sequence: TGTGCCAGCAGACGGACAGGGACCTACGAGCAGTACTTC.

J is TRBJ2-7 and V is TRBV5-1; the D gene is possibly TRBD2 (6 bases). V was pared by 3 bases and J by 4 bases, with 14 bases between. The CDR3 length is 14 residues. Germline V gives CDR1 SGHRS, CDR2 YFSETQ. The CDR3 loop is CASSSAGRGYEQYF. DNA for the CDR3: TGCGCCAGCAGCTCGGCCGGGAGAGGATACGAGCAGTACTTC.

This clone has more than one count but fewer than ten. The chain is built from TRBV7-9 and TRBJ1-5, with D uncertain. CDR1 is SEHNR, CDR2 FQNEAQ, per germline (reference sequence). This CDR3 has 14 residues. The V end lost 3 bases, the J end lost 6 bases, and 12 bases lay between the germline ends. This CDR3 reads CASSFDSLPQPQHF. CDR3 DNA: TGTGCCAGCAGCTTCGACTCTCTTCCTCAGCCCCAGCATTTT.

This clone was counted between two and nine times. V is TRBV4-1 and J is TRBJ2-7; 9 nucleotides match TRBD1. There are 14 residues in the CDR3. With V trimmed by 4 bases and J by 5 bases, 6 bases remained unmatched. The germline V gene has CDR1 MGHRA and CDR2 YSYEKL. Here the CDR3 DNA reads TGCGCCAGCAGCCGAGGACAGGGGATCAACGAGCAGTACTTC. Translated: CASSRGQGINEQYF.

V usage is TRBV28 and J usage is TRBJ1-2; 9 bases fit TRBD1. J gave up 8 bases and V 2 bases, and 6 bases lay outside the gene matches. In germline, CDR1 is MDHEN, CDR2 SYDVKM. This CDR3 is built from 14 residues. CDR3 DNA: TGTGCCAGCAGTTTAGTGACGGACAGGGGCGGCTACACCTTC. Translated: CASSLVTDRGGYTF.

The DNA for the CDR3 is TGTGCCTGGAGTACCAGCTTGGGGGGAATCGAGCAGTACTTC. Translated, it gives CAWSTSLGGIEQYF. V is TRBV30 and J is TRBJ2-7, with D possibly matching TRBD2 (6 bases). Trimming took 2 bases from V and 6 from J, leaving 17 bases between them. Germline values: CDR1 GTSNPN, CDR2 SVGIG (reference sequence). This CDR3 spans 14 amino acids.

This clone was seen more than once but under ten times. The gene calls are TRBV19 and TRBJ2-1, with 7 bases identical to TRBD2. Looked up from germline, CDR1 is LNHDA and CDR2 is SQIVND (reference sequence). The CDR3 is made up of 17 amino acids. Losses at the gene ends were 3 bases for V and 8 bases for J; bases not matched to a gene: 16. The CDR3 bases are TGTGCCAGTAGTATTTTCCCCGGGGCGGGAGTGAGAGATGAGCAGTTCTTC. It yields the protein CASSIFPGAGVRDEQFF.

Many counts were recorded for this clone. The chain uses TRBV5-4 and TRBJ2-7; 7 positions match TRBD2. The length of the CDR3 is 14 residues. V shed 7 bases and J 1 base; nucleotides not matched to a gene: 8. Per the germline V gene, CDR1 is SGHNT and CDR2 is YYREEE (reference sequence). This CDR3 reads CASRPGRQSYEQYF. For the CDR3, the DNA is TGTGCCAGCCGACCCGGGAGGCAGTCCTACGAGCAGTACTTC.

This chain joins TRBV5-1 and TRBJ2-5, with TRBD2 matching 7 bases. The V gene's germline CDR1 is SGHRS and CDR2 YFSETQ. V dropped 1 base and J dropped 1; count of bases not matched to a gene: 7. This CDR3 comprises 16 residues. In nucleotides, the CDR3 is TGCGCCAGCAGCTTGAGCGGTAGCGGGCGCCAAGAGACCCAGTACTTC. It translates to CASSLSGSGRQETQYF.

The chain links TRBV29-1 to TRBJ1-2; 8 nucleotides agree with TRBD1. This CDR3 comprises 14 residues. V was clipped by 4 bases and J by 3 bases; unmatched bases: 7. Germline CDR1 SQVTM, CDR2 ANQGSEA. CDR3 protein: CSVVVAGGYYGYTF. The CDR3, as DNA: TGCAGCGTTGTTGTGGCAGGGGGCTACTATGGCTACACCTTC.

This chain links TRBV7-9 with TRBJ1-2; D not certain. CDR3 length: 12 amino acids. Between the trimmed V and J ends, which lost 3 bases and 2 bases, there was a span of 4 bases. Germline V gene data show CDR1 as SEHNR and CDR2 as FQNEAQ (reference sequence). The CDR3 here is CASSFVNYGYTF. DNA for the CDR3: TGTGCCAGCAGCTTCGTAAACTATGGCTACACCTTC.

This clone was seen only a few times. One base separates it from a far larger clone, so it is likely a read error. V is TRBV4-2 and J is TRBJ2-1; tentatively, D is TRBD2 (5 bases). Trimming took off 0 bases at V and 9 bases at J, with 9 bases between the two ends. Germline-derived CDR1 and CDR2 are LGHNA and YNFKEQ. The CDR3 consists of 13 residues. The CDR3 region has the DNA TGTGCCAGCAGCCAAGATCGGGATCGTGAGCAGTTCTTC. It is translated as CASSQDRDREQFF.

The J gene is TRBJ2-7, the V gene TRBV29-1, with 9 bases matching TRBD1. Per the germline V gene, CDR1 is SQVTM and CDR2 is ANQGSEA. Trimming at V came to 1 base and at J to 5 bases, leaving 0 bases not matched to a gene. The CDR3 consists of 12 residues. CDR3 nucleotides: TGCAGCGTTGAAGGGGACAGGGACGAGCAGTACTTC. This sequence encodes CSVEGDRDEQYF.

The rearrangement joins TRBV6-6 to TRBJ2-1, with 11 nucleotides matching TRBD2. Trimming at V came to 6 bases and at J to 8 bases, leaving 9 bases not matched to a gene. This CDR3 is built from 15 residues. In germline, CDR1 is MNHNY, CDR2 SVGAGI (reference sequence). CDR3 residues: CASSPRASGRYEQFF. The CDR3 nucleotides are TGTGCCAGCAGCCCCAGGGCTAGCGGGAGGTATGAGCAGTTCTTC.

This clone was seen more than once but under ten times. This chain uses TRBV4-1 with TRBJ1-2; 7 bases match TRBD1. Germline loops: CDR1 MGHRA, CDR2 YSYEKL. Germline trimming cut 4 bases from V and 6 bases from J; bases unmatched to any gene: 8. This CDR3 region has 14 residues. The CDR3 reads CASSPRARGDGYTF. CDR3 coding DNA: TGCGCCAGCAGCCCCCGGGCCAGGGGGGATGGCTACACCTTC.

In its sample, this clone was seen a few times. The chain uses TRBV28 and TRBJ2-1; 8 nucleotides match TRBD1. The length of the CDR3 is 15 residues. The V and J ends lost 3 bases and 6 bases, in that order; junction bases with no gene match: 7. The germline V gene has CDR1 MDHEN and CDR2 SYDVKM. CDR3 sequence reads: CASSFLQTGANEQFF. DNA of the CDR3: TGTGCCAGCAGTTTCCTACAGACAGGGGCCAATGAGCAGTTCTTC.

This clone was picked up a small number of times. The chain has TRBV10-3 and TRBJ2-3, with TRBD2 as a possible D gene (6 bases). CDR3 size: 13 residues. The V end was cut by 10 bases, the J end by 3 bases, with 14 bases between. CDR1 is ENHRY, CDR2 SYGVKD, per germline. This CDR3 is CATRREQTDTQYF. Here the CDR3 DNA reads TGTGCCACTAGACGGGAGCAGACAGATACGCAGTATTTT.

This sequence joins TRBV11-1 and TRBJ1-1; 11 nucleotides match TRBD1. V shed 5 bases and J 6 bases; nucleotides not matched to a gene: 5. Germline CDR1 is SGHAT and CDR2 is FQDESV (reference sequence). The CDR3 spans 14 residues. CDR3 loop: CASSPGQGAAEAFF. CDR3 sequence (DNA): TGTGCCAGCAGCCCCGGACAGGGGGCGGCTGAAGCTTTCTTT.

In nucleotides, the CDR3 is TGTGCCAGCTCACCGTCCAGGGATAGTTACGAGCAGTACTTC. Its translation is CASSPSRDSYEQYF. The V gene is TRBV18, the J gene TRBJ2-7; a weak D match, TRBD1 (5 bases). The CDR3 is made up of 14 amino acids. Trimming took off 3 bases at V and 4 bases at J, with 13 bases between the two ends. Per germline, CDR1 KGHSH and CDR2 LQKENI.